Sequencing of this TCR beta chain was carried out in a study of T-cell reconstitution after alpha-beta-depleted transplantation in children. Study-level points and caveats: It was newly produced T cells that mostly accounted for T-cell counts and diversity one year after transplant.

CDR3 length: 15 amino acids. Preparation of the TCRbeta library used unique molecular identifiers. TCRdb redid the calling of the PCR reads with MiXCR, one entry per CDR3 protein. Of about 110,000 distinct CDR3 sequences in the sample, around 6.4% are singletons; the top ten hold more than 20%. To note about this clonotype: Its target is not known.

The source of this sequence is a male patient aged 2 to 9 who had a stem cell transplant for acute lymphoblastic leukemia, so the T cells may come from the graft donor. The J gene is TRBJ2-7, the V gene TRBV21-1; the table's D call TRBD1 went unverified against the DNA. TRBV21-1 is described as a pseudogene. Sequenced material: PBMCs, mostly from graft donor cells, taken 360 days after TCRalphabeta/CD19-depleted stem cell transplant. Here the CDR3 DNA reads TGTGCCAGCAGCAAAGCAGGGGGCCCGCCCTACGAGCAGTACTTC. This sequence encodes CASSKAGGPPYEQYF.